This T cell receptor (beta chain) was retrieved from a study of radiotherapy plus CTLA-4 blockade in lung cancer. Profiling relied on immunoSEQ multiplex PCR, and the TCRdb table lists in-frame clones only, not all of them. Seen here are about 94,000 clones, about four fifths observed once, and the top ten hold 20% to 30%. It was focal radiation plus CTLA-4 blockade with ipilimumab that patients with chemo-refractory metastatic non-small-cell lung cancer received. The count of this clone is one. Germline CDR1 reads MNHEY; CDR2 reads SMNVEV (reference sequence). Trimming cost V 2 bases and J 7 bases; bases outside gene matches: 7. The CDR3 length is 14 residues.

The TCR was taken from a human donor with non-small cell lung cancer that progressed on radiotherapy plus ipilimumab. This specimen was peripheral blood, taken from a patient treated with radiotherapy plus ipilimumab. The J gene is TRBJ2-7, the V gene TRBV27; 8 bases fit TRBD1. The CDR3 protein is CASSLSQGAREQYF. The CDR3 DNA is TGTGCCAGCAGTTTAAGTCAGGGGGCGCGGGAGCAGTACTTC.